This T cell receptor (beta chain) is drawn from a study of shared T cell receptors in the human thymus. Generated by immunoSEQ multiplex PCR, the TCRdb table keeps only in-frame clones and is missing some. Of about 540,000 clones in the sample, around 82% were seen once. The CDR3 sequence is 19 residues long. The germline CDR1 and CDR2 sequences are SNHLY and FYNNEI. With V trimmed by 2 bases and J by 2 bases, 10 bases remained unmatched. These data are also associated with another study on human thymus T cells. From that paper: The thymus was resected at corrective cardiac surgery.

The chain uses TRBV2 and TRBJ2-7; 15 bases align to TRBD2. The sequence was obtained from a boy under two years old with a congenital heart defect. Sequencing was carried out using thymocytes. The CDR3 protein is CASSELGPGLAGGPYEQYF. The CDR3 DNA reads as TGTGCCAGCAGTGAACTGGGGCCGGGACTAGCGGGAGGTCCCTACGAGCAGTACTTC.